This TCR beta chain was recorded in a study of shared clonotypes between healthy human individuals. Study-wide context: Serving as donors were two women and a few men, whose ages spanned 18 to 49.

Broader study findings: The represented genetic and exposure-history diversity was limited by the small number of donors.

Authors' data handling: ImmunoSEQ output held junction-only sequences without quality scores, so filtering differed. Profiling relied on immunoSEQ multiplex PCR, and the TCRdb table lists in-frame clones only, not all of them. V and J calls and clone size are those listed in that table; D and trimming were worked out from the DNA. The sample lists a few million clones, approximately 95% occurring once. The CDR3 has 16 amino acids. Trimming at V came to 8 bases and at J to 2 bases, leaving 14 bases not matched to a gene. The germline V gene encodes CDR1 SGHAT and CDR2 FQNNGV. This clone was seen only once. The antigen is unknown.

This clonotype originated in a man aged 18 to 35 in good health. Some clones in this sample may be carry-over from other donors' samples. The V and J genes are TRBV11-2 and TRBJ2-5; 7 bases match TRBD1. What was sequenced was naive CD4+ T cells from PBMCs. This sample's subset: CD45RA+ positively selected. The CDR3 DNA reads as TGTGCCAGCGCCCCGAGGGGGACAGACAATCAAGAGACCCAGTACTTC. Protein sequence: CASAPRGTDNQETQYF.